This T cell receptor (beta chain) was sequenced for a study of blood T cell repertoires in COVID-19. Looking at the study overall: The origin of the acute and convalescent COVID-19 samples was the United States, Italy and Spain. Sample material is recorded as cDNA or gDNA derived from T cells, B-cell-depleted T cells, or PBMCs.

Only one count was recorded for this clone. Original methodology: The assay estimated nucleated cells by amplifying reference gene primers. The assay was immunoSEQ multiplex PCR, and TCRdb's table has in-frame clones only and misses some. The V and J calls and the clone size are those of that table, but D and trimming were determined from the DNA. The sample has 50,000 to 70,000 clones, 60% to 85% seen once; the top ten hold around 20%. Between the trimmed V and J ends, which lost 3 bases and 0 bases, there was a span of 10 bases. Germline CDR1 is LNHNV and CDR2 is YYDKDF (reference sequence). The CDR3 is 15 residues long.

This receptor was identified in a man aged 45-60 years with active or convalescent COVID-19. The V call is TRBV15, the J call TRBJ2-3; D perhaps matches TRBD1 (6 bases). Material: peripheral blood. CDR3 residues: CATSRDRGSTDTQYF. The CDR3 DNA sequence: TGTGCCACCAGCAGGGACAGAGGTAGCACAGATACGCAGTATTTT. The full variable domain, with the rest looked up from reference TRBV15 and TRBJ2-3, is DAMVIQNPRYQVTQFGKPVTLSCSQTLNHNVMYWYQQKSSQAPKLLFHYYDKDFNNEADTPDNFQSRRPNTSFCFLDIRSPGLGDTAMYLCATSRDRGSTDTQYFGPGTRLTVL.